Sequencing of this T cell receptor beta chain was carried out in a study of cytomegalovirus exposure and HLA in healthy donors. Study at large: The early release's HLA-typed donors yielded approximately 81 million unique TCRs. Around 77% of roughly 430 genotyped donors fell in the Caucasian-associated ancestry cluster. General study results and limits: It was in a later analysis that TCR association rates were seen to vary by HLA locus, highest for DRB1 and lowest for HLA-C. Presence/absence analyses supposed approximately even sequencing depth among donors.

The CDR3 is 19 residues long. PCR employed 60 Vbeta and 13 Jbeta primers. Here immunoSEQ multiplex PCR was the method, and the copy in TCRdb shows in-frame clones only, minus some. The data contain around 180,000 clones, about 80% of them singletons. This clone was counted once. Its matching antigen is unknown. Sequenced: PBMCs. This chain uses TRBV1 with TRBJ1-1; TRBD1 is taken as the D call from the table, unchecked against the DNA. TRBV1 is a listed pseudogene. The clonotype comes from a woman aged 25 to 39 in good health and CMV-seropositive. The CDR3 is CTSSQDKKWGETGVTEAFF. Here the CDR3 DNA reads TGCACCAGCAGCCAAGATAAAAAGTGGGGGGAGACAGGGGTGACTGAAGCTTTCTTT.